Below are 22 T cell receptor beta chains sequenced from a single sample in a study of shared clonotypes between healthy human individuals. Sequenced by immunoSEQ multiplex PCR; TCRdb stores in-frame clones only, minus some. The sample has about 2.5 million clones, around 90% seen once. Sequencing was carried out using naive CD4+ T cells from PBMCs. Subset noted: CD45RA+ positively selected. Receptors were obtained from a man aged 18 to 35 in good health. Some clones in this sample may be carry-over from other donors' samples.

This chain connects TRBV7-9 to TRBJ2-7; 9 nucleotides align to TRBD1. J was trimmed by 5 bases and V by 5 bases; bases with no gene match: 7. Germline V gene data show CDR1 as SEHNR and CDR2 as FQNEAQ (reference sequence). The CDR3 runs 14 residues. The DNA for the CDR3 is TGTGCCAGCAGCCCCCCCCGGGACAGGGACGAGCAGTACTTC. Its protein is CASSPPRDRDEQYF.

As DNA, the CDR3 is TGTGCCAGCACCCCCGATGTTGGGGCTACGTACGAGCAGTACTTC. This encodes CASTPDVGATYEQYF. The J gene is TRBJ2-7, the V gene TRBV2; tentative D call: TRBD1 (5 bases). Looked up from germline, CDR1 is SNHLY and CDR2 is FYNNEI. Between the trimmed V and J ends, which lost 7 bases and 4 bases, there was a span of 20 bases. This CDR3 comprises 15 residues.

V gene TRBV7-9 combines with J gene TRBJ2-7, with D possibly being TRBD1 (6 bases). Germline V CDR1 and CDR2: SEHNR, FQNEAQ (reference sequence). The CDR3 is 15 amino acids. Trimming took 2 bases from V and 1 from J, leaving 12 bases between them. The CDR3 sequence: CASSLIRTVSYEQYF. The CDR3 DNA follows: TGTGCCAGCAGCTTAATCAGGACAGTATCCTACGAGCAGTACTTC.

In regard to this clone: The sample carries other DNA sequences with the same CDR3. The V gene is TRBV28, the J gene TRBJ1-1, with D uncertain. Trimming removed 7 bases from V and 5 bases from J, with 11 bases in between. This CDR3 is built from 12 residues. Germline CDR1 and CDR2: MDHEN and SYDVKM. The CDR3 DNA reads TGTGCCAGCACCACTGGAGGTACTGAAGCTTTCTTT. Protein: CASTTGGTEAFF.

The chain joins TRBV6-1 to TRBJ1-4; a possible D gene is TRBD1 (5 bases). There are 11 residues in the CDR3. V was trimmed by 7 bases and J by 8 bases, leaving 8 bases between them. Germline loops: CDR1 MNHNS, CDR2 SASEGT. CDR3 in amino acids: CASKNREKLFF. The CDR3 region has the DNA TGTGCCAGCAAGAACAGGGAAAAACTGTTTTTT.

V and J are TRBV10-3 and TRBJ2-7; 10 positions match TRBD2. Germline V gene sequence: CDR1 ENHRY, CDR2 SYGVKD. There are 13 residues in the CDR3. With V trimmed by 6 bases and J by 3 bases, 2 bases remained unmatched. This CDR3 reads CAISSGRVYEQYF. The CDR3 coding sequence is TGTGCCATCAGCAGCGGGAGGGTCTACGAGCAGTACTTC.

The gene calls are TRBV6-5 and TRBJ2-7; TRBD2 might be the D (6 bases). The V gene's germline CDR1 is MNHEY and CDR2 SVGAGI. Deletions cut 5 bases from V and 3 bases from J, with 17 bases between. The CDR3 extends over 15 amino acids. CDR3 nucleotides: TGTGCCAGCAGTCTGTCGGTTGTGGGGGGCTACGAGCAGTACTTC. It is translated as CASSLSVVGGYEQYF.

V usage is TRBV2 and J usage is TRBJ2-2; 8 bases line up with TRBD2. The CDR3 length is 16 residues. Germline V gene sequence: CDR1 SNHLY, CDR2 FYNNEI. The trim removed 6 bases at V and 4 bases at J, leaving 10 bases unmatched. The CDR3 here is CASRKPGTSGTGELFF. CDR3 nucleotides: TGTGCCAGCAGAAAACCCGGGACTAGTGGCACCGGGGAGCTGTTTTTT.

CDR3 amino acids: CSVEGHHFALPQETQYF. In DNA form, the CDR3 reads TGCAGCGTTGAGGGGCACCACTTTGCGTTGCCCCAAGAGACCCAGTACTTC. The chain uses TRBV29-1 and TRBJ2-5, with a tentative D call TRBD1 (5 bases). Germline loops: CDR1 SQVTM, CDR2 ANQGSEA. Trimming took 3 bases from V and 1 from J, leaving 21 bases between them. This CDR3 has 17 amino acids.

The sample holds a few counts of this clone. Here the CDR3 reads CASSPLYEQYF. The CDR3 DNA is TGTGCCAGCAGCCCCCTATACGAGCAGTACTTC. V and J are TRBV11-2 and TRBJ2-7; no clear D gene. Trimming took off 5 bases at V and 4 bases at J, with 6 bases between the two ends. The CDR3 has 11 residues. Germline loops: CDR1 SGHAT, CDR2 FQNNGV.

This clone was seen only once. This sample includes further DNA sequences coding for the same CDR3. J is TRBJ1-1 and V is TRBV5-1; no firm D call. Deletions cut 4 bases from V and 2 bases from J, with 12 bases between. Germline V CDR1 and CDR2: SGHRS, YFSETQ. This CDR3 has 14 residues. CDR3 DNA: TGCGCCAGCAGCCTTTCCCCATCCAACACTGAAGCTTTCTTT. Protein sequence: CASSLSPSNTEAFF.

The J gene is TRBJ1-2, the V gene TRBV5-1, with a possible D match to TRBD1 (5 bases). V was cut by 9 bases and J by 8 bases, with 29 bases left in between. CDR1 SGHRS and CDR2 YFSETQ come from the germline V gene. The CDR3 totals 16 residues. The CDR3 region is CATRAAGGAPREGYTF. For the CDR3, the DNA is TGCGCCACTAGGGCGGCCGGGGGAGCCCCACGGGAAGGCTACACCTTC.

The V call is TRBV7-9, the J call TRBJ2-7, with 7 positions matching TRBD1. The CDR3 is 17 residues long. The germline V gene encodes CDR1 SEHNR and CDR2 FQNEAQ (reference sequence). J gave up 0 bases and V 5 bases, and 13 bases lay outside the gene matches. The CDR3 DNA sequence: TGTGCCAGCAGCGCTAACAGGGGAACTTCAATCTCCTACGAGCAGTACTTC. As protein: CASSANRGTSISYEQYF.

This rearrangement joins TRBV6-1 to TRBJ2-2; no clear D. CDR3 length: 15 residues. The germline V and J ends were trimmed by 0 bases and 6 bases, with 11 bases remaining between them. Germline lookup yields CDR1 MNHNS and CDR2 SASEGT. In DNA form, the CDR3 reads TGTGCCAGCAGTGAAGCAAGAAGTAGACCCGGGGAGCTGTTTTTT. It specifies CASSEARSRPGELFF.

This chain joins TRBV5-4 and TRBJ1-4; 7 bases match TRBD1. J was trimmed by 4 bases and V by 1 base; bases with no gene match: 7. The length of the CDR3 is 16 residues. Germline CDR1 SGHNT, CDR2 YYREEE (reference sequence). The CDR3 region is CASSLRQGEINEKLFF. The CDR3 DNA reads TGTGCCAGCAGCTTGAGGCAGGGGGAAATTAATGAAAAACTGTTTTTT.

This clone was detected a few times. Other DNA sequences in this specimen translate into the identical CDR3. The chain links TRBV9 to TRBJ2-3, with unresolved D. CDR1 is SGDLS, CDR2 YYNGEE, per germline. Deletions cut 0 bases from V and 3 bases from J, with 2 bases between. The CDR3 has 12 residues. Here the CDR3 DNA reads TGTGCCAGCAGCGTAGTAACAGATACGCAGTATTTT. Its protein is CASSVVTDTQYF.

The gene calls are TRBV7-7 and TRBJ2-2; 8 bases fit TRBD2. CDR1 SSHAT and CDR2 FNYEAQ come from the germline V gene (reference sequence). The CDR3 length is 17 residues. With V trimmed by 0 bases and J by 0 bases, 3 bases remained unmatched. CDR3 nucleotides: TGTGCCAGCAGCTTAGCCGGGCGGGGGGCGAACACCGGGGAGCTGTTTTTT. Its translation: CASSLAGRGANTGELFF.

In DNA form, the CDR3 reads TGTGCCAGCAGTTTAAGGGGGCAGGGGTCAGGAGAAAAACTGTTTTTT. Translation gives CASSLRGQGSGEKLFF. The chain is built from TRBV27 and TRBJ1-4; TRBD1 agrees at 7 bases. The germline CDR1 and CDR2 sequences are MNHEY and SMNVEV (reference sequence). This CDR3 is built from 16 residues. The V and J ends lost 2 bases and 8 bases, in that order; junction bases with no gene match: 11.

The chain carries TRBV6-1 and TRBJ2-2, with 7 positions matching TRBD1. This CDR3 has 15 amino acids. V was clipped by 7 bases and J by 0 bases; unmatched bases: 5. CDR1 and CDR2 from the germline V gene are MNHNS and SASEGT. The CDR3 here is CASTNRGPNTGELFF. The CDR3 DNA reads TGTGCCAGCACCAACAGGGGACCGAACACCGGGGAGCTGTTTTTT.

The V call is TRBV7-8, the J call TRBJ2-7; 7 bases match TRBD1. The CDR3 spans 15 residues. Germline loops: CDR1 SGHVS, CDR2 FQNEAQ. V trimming: 4 bases; J trimming: 4 bases; junction bases outside the gene matches: 10. CDR3 amino acids: CASSYRVQGWYEQYF. Written as DNA, the CDR3 is TGTGCCAGCAGCTATAGGGTACAGGGGTGGTACGAGCAGTACTTC.

This chain joins TRBV5-1 and TRBJ1-2, with D possibly being TRBD1 (6 bases). CDR1 is SGHRS, CDR2 YFSETQ, per germline. CDR3 length: 15 residues. V was pared by 0 bases and J by 3 bases, with 12 bases between. The DNA for the CDR3 is TGCGCCAGCAGCTTGGTTTCAGGGGTGGACTATGGCTACACCTTC. Protein product: CASSLVSGVDYGYTF.

V usage is TRBV5-1 and J usage is TRBJ2-3; either TRBD1 or TRBD2 may fit D (5 bases each). The germline gives CDR1 SGHRS, CDR2 YFSETQ. This CDR3 is built from 13 residues. Trimming shortened V by 3 bases and J by 0 bases, and 5 bases separated the two germline ends. The CDR3: CASSWDSTDTQYF. In DNA form, the CDR3 reads TGCGCCAGCAGCTGGGACAGCACAGATACGCAGTATTTT.